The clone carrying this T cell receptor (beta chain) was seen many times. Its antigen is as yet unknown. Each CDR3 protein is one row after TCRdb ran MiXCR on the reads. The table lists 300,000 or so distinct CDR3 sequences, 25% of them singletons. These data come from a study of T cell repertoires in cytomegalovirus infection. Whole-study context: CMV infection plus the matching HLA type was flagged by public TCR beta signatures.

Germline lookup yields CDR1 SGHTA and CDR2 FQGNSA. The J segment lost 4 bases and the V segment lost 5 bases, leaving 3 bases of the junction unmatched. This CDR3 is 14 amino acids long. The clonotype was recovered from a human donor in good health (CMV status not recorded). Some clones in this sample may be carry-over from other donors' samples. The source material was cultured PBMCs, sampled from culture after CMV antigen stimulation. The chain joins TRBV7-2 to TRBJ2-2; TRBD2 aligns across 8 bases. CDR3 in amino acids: CASSLGTSTGELFF. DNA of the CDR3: TGTGCCAGCAGCCTCGGGACTAGCACCGGGGAGCTGTTTTTT. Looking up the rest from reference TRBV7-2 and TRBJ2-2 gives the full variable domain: GAGVSQSPSNKVTEKGKDVELRCDPISGHTALYWYRQSLGQGLEFLIYFQGNSAPDKSGLPSDRFSAERTGGSVSTLTIQRTQQEDSAVYLCASSLGTSTGELFFGEGSRLTVL.